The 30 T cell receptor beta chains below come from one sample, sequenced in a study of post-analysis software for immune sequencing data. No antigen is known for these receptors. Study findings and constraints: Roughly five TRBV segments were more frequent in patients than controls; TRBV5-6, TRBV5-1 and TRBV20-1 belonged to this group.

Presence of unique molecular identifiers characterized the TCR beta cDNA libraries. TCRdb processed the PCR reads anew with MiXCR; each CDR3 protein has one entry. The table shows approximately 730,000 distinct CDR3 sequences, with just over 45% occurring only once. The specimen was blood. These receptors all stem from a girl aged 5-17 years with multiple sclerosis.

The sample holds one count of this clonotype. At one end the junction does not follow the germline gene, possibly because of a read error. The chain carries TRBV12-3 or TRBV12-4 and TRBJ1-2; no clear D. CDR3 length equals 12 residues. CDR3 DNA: TGTGCCATCGCCTGGGTCGACTATGGTTACACCTTC. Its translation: CAIAWVDYGYTF.

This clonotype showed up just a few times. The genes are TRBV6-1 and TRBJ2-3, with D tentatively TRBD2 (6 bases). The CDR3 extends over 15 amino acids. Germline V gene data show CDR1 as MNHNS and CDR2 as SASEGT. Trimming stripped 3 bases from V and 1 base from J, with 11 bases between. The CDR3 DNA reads TGTGCCAGCAGTGAGCCGGGACTCGGCACAGATACGCAGTATTTT. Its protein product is CASSEPGLGTDTQYF.

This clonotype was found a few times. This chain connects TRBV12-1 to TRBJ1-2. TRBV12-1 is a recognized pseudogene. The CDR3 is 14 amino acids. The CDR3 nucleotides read TGTGCCAGCAGTGCATTCGGAGTTAACTATGGCTACACCTTC. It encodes CASSAFGVNYGYTF.

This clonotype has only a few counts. The CDR3 DNA reads as TGTGCCAGCACCAACGGCGGGAGGGGGTACGAGCAGTACTTC. Amino acid sequence: CASTNGGRGYEQYF. The genes are TRBV6-2 or TRBV6-3 and TRBJ2-7; 9 nucleotides match TRBD2. The J segment lost 4 bases and the V segment lost 7 bases, leaving 8 bases of the junction unmatched. CDR1 is MNHEY, CDR2 SVGEGT, per germline. This CDR3 is 14 amino acids long.

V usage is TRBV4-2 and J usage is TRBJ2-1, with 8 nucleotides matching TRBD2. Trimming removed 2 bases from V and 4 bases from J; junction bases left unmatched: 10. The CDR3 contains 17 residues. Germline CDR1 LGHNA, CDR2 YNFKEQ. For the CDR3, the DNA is TGTGCCAGCAGCCAACGGGCTAGCGGGTGGGATTACAATGAGCAGTTCTTC. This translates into CASSQRASGWDYNEQFF.

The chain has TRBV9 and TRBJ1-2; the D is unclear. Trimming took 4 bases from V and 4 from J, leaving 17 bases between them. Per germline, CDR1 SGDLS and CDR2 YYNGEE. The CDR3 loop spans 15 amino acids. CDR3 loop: CASSRTGAKGYGYTF. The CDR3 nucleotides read TGTGCCAGCAGCCGAACGGGAGCCAAGGGCTATGGCTACACCTTC.

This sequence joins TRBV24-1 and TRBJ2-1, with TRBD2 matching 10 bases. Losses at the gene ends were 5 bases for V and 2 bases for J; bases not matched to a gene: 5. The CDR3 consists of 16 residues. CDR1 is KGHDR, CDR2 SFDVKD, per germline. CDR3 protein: CATSAALAGAYNEQFF. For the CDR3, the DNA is TGTGCCACCAGTGCCGCTCTAGCGGGAGCCTACAATGAGCAGTTCTTC.

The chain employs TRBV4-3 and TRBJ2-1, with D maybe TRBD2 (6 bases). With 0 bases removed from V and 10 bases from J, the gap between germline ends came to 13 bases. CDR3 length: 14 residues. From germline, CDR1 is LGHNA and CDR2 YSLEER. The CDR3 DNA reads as TGCGCCAGCAGCCAAGATCTCGGGACTTACGAGCAGTTCTTC. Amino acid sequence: CASSQDLGTYEQFF.

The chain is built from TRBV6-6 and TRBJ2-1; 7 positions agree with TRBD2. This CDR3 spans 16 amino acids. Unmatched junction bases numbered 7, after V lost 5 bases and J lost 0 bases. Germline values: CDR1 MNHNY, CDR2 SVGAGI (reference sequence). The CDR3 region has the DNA TGTGCCAGCAGTATGACTAGCTCCAGCTCCTACAATGAGCAGTTCTTC. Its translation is CASSMTSSSSYNEQFF.

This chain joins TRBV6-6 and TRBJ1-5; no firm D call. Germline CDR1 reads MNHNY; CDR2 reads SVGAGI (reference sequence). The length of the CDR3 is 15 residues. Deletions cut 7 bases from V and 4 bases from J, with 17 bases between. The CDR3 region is CASTAGESGNQPQHF. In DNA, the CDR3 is TGTGCCAGCACCGCGGGAGAGTCCGGGAATCAGCCCCAGCATTTT.

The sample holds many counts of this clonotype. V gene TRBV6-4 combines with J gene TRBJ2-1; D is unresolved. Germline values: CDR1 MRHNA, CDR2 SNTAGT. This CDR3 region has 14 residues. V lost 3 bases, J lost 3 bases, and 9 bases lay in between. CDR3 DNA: TGTGCCAGCAGTGAATCGGCAGACTACAATGAGCAGTTCTTC. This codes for CASSESADYNEQFF.

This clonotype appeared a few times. CDR3 protein: CASRPTRDRVFDEQYF. The CDR3 bases are TGTGCCAGCAGACCGACCCGGGACAGGGTATTCGACGAGCAGTACTTC. The rearrangement links TRBV6-2 or TRBV6-3 to TRBJ2-5, with 9 positions matching TRBD1. The assigned J gene may be wrong: the sequence end matches TRBJ2-7 better. Germline CDR1 reads MNHEY; CDR2 reads SVGEGT. The CDR3 is 16 residues long.

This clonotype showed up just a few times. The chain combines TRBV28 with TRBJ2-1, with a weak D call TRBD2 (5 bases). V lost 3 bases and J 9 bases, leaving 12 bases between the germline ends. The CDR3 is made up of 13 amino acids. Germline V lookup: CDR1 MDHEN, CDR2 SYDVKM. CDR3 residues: CASSLDSLREQFF. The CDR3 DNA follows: TGTGCCAGCAGTTTGGACTCCCTCCGTGAGCAGTTCTTC.

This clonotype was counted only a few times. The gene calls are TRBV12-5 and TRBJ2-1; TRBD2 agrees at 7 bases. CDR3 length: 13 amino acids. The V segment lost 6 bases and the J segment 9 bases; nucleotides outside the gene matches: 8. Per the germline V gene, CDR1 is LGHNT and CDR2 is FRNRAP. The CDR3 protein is CASGLGEGLEQFF. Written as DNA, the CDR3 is TGTGCTAGTGGACTAGGGGAGGGGCTTGAGCAGTTCTTC. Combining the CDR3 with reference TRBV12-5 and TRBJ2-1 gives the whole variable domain DARVTQTPRHKVTEMGQEVTMRCQPILGHNTVFWYRQTMMQGLELLAYFRNRAPLDDSGMPKDRFSAEMPDATLATLKIQPSEPRDSAVYFCASGLGEGLEQFFGPGTRLTVL.

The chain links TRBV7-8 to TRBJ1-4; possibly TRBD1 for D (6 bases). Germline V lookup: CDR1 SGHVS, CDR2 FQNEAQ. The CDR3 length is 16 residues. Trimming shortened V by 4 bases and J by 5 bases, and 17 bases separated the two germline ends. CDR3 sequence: CASSSLIWTENEKLFF. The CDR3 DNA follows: TGTGCCAGCAGCTCACTGATTTGGACAGAGAATGAAAAACTGTTTTTT.

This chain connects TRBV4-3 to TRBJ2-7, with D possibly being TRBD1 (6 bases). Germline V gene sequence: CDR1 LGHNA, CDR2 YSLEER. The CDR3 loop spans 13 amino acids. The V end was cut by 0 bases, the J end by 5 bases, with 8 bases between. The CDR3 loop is CASSQDSGDEQYF. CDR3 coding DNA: TGCGCCAGCAGCCAAGATTCAGGGGACGAGCAGTACTTC.

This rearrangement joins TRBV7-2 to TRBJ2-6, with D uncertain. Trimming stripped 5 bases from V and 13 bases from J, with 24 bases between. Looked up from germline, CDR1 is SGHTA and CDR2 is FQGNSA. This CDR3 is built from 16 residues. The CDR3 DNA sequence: TGTGCCAGCAGCCCGACCGGACCCCTAAACAGTGAGGTCCTGACTTTC. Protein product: CASSPTGPLNSEVLTF.

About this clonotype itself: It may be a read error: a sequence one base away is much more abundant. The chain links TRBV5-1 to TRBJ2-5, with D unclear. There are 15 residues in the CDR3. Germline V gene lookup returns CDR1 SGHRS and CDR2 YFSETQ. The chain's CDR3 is CTSSSNTGSQETQYF. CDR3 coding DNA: TGCACCAGCAGCTCTAACACCGGGTCGCAAGAGACCCAGTACTTC.

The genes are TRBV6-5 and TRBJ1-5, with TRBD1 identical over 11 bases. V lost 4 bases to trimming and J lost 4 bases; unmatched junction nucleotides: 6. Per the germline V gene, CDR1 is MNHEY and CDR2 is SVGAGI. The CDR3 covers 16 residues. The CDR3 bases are TGTGCCAGCAGTTCCTCCGGGACAGGGGGTAATCAGCCCCAGCATTTT. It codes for CASSSSGTGGNQPQHF.

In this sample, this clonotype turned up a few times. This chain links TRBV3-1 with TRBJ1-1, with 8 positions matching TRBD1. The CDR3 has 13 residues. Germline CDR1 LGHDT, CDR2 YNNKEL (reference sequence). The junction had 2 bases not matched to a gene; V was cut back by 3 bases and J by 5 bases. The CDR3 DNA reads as TGTGCCAGCAGCCAGACAGGGGAAACTGAAGCTTTCTTT. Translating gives CASSQTGETEAFF.

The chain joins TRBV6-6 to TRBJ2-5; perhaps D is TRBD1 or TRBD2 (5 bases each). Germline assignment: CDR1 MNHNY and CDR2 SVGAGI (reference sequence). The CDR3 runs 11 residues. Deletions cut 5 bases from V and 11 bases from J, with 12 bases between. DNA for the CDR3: TGTGCCAGCAGTCCCGGGGCTGAGCAGTACTTC. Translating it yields CASSPGAEQYF.

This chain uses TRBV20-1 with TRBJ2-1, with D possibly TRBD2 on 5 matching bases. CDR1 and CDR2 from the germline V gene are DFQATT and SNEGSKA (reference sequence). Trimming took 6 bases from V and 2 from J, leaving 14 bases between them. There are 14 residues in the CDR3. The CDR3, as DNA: TGCAGTGCGGGCGAAGCGACTACCTACAATGAGCAGTTCTTC. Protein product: CSAGEATTYNEQFF.

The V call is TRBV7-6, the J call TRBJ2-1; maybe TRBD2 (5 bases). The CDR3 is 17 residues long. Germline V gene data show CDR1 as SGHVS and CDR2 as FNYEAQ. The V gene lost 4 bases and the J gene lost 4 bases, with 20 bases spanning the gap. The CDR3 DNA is TGTGCCAGCAGCTCCAAGGTCACCGGGAAACGATACAATGAGCAGTTCTTC. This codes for CASSSKVTGKRYNEQFF.

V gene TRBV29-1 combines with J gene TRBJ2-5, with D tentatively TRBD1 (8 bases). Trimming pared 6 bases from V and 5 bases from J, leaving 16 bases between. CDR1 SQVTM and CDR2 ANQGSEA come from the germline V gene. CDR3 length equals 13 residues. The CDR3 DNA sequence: TGCAGCGTCGGAAACAGGGGGGGCGAGACCCAGTACTTC. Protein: CSVGNRGGETQYF.

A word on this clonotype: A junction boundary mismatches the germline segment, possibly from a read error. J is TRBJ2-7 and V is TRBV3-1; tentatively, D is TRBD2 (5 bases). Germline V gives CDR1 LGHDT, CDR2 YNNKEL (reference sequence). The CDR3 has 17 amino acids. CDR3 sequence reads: CASNQGVRRRVSYEQYF. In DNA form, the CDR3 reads TGTGCCAGCAACCAAGGTGTCAGAAGGCGGGTCTCCTACGAGCAGTACTTC.

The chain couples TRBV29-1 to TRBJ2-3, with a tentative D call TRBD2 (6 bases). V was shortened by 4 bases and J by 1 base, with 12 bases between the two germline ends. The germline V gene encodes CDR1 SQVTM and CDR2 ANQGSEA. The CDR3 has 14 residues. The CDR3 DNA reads TGCAGCGTTGGGAGGGGCGGGCGCACAGATACGCAGTATTTT. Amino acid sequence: CSVGRGGRTDTQYF.

CDR3 bases: TGTGCCAGCAGCTTAGAATTCAGCGGGAGGGGTACAGATACGCAGTATTTT. This encodes CASSLEFSGRGTDTQYF. The chain carries TRBV7-9 and TRBJ2-3, with 10 bases fitting TRBD2. CDR1 is SEHNR and CDR2 is FQNEAQ in the germline V gene (reference sequence). The V segment lost 1 base and the J segment 3 bases; nucleotides outside the gene matches: 7. The CDR3 consists of 17 residues.

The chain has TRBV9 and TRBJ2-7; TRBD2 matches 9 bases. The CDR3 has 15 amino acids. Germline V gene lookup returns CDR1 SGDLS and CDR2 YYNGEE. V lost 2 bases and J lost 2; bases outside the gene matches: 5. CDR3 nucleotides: TGTGCCAGCAGCGTCGGACTAGCGAGAACCTACGAGCAGTACTTC. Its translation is CASSVGLARTYEQYF.

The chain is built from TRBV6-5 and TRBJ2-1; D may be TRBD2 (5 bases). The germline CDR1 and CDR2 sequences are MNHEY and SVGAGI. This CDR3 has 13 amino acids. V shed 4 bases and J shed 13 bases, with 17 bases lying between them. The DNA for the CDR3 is TGTGCCAGCAGTTTGGTTGGGGAAGCGGATCAGTTCTTC. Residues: CASSLVGEADQFF.

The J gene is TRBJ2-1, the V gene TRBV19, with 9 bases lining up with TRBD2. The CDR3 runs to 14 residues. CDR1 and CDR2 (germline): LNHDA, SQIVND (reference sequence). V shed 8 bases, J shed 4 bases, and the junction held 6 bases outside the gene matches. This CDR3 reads CASSGGRAYNEQFF. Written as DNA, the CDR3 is TGTGCCAGTTCGGGCGGGAGGGCATACAATGAGCAGTTCTTC.